This is a list of T cell receptor beta chains from one sample in a study of blood T cell repertoires in COVID-19. Sequencing used immunoSEQ multiplex PCR; TCRdb keeps in-frame clones, though not all of them. The sample carries under 140,000 clones, around nine tenths recorded once. The material sequenced was peripheral blood. The receptors originated from a human donor in a cohort sampled during active COVID-19. CDR3s include the opening cysteine and the closing phenylalanine or tryptophan. The D gene is left open where the match is weak. The size of a clone is reported for some rows only, either as once, few or many, or as a class for expanded clones.

V gene: TRBV27; J gene: TRBJ2-1; D gene: TRBD2; clone size: NA; CDR3 length: 16; CDR3 DNA: TGTGCCAGCAAGATACTAGCGGGGGGGGCGAGGGATGAGCAGTTCTTC; CDR3 protein: CASKILAGGARDEQFF
V gene: TRBV3-1/TRBV3-2; J gene: TRBJ1-3; D gene: NA; clone size: few; CDR3 length: 14; CDR3 DNA: TGTGCCAGCAGCCCGACAGAACCACAAGCGCCCATATATTTT; CDR3 protein: CASSPTEPQAPIYF
V gene: TRBV20-1; J gene: TRBJ1-1; D gene: NA; clone size: once; CDR3 length: 13; CDR3 DNA: TGCAGTGCTAGTGTGCGGGGGATCACTGAAGCTTTCTTT; CDR3 protein: CSASVRGITEAFF
V gene: TRBV11-1; J gene: TRBJ2-1; D gene: NA; clone size: once; CDR3 length: 13; CDR3 DNA: TGTGCCAGCAGCCCGACTACTTTCAATGAGCAGTTCTTC; CDR3 protein: CASSPTTFNEQFF
V gene: TRBV11-2; J gene: TRBJ2-1; D gene: NA; clone size: NA; CDR3 length: 14; CDR3 DNA: TGTGCCAGCACCCTAGGATGGGGACAACATGAGCAGTTCTTC; CDR3 protein: CASTLGWGQHEQFF
V gene: TRBV27; J gene: TRBJ2-2; D gene: NA; clone size: NA; CDR3 length: 17; CDR3 DNA: TGTGCCAGCAGTTCTACCCCCGACAGGATGGGAACCGGGGAGCTGTTTTTT; CDR3 protein: CASSSTPDRMGTGELFF
V gene: TRBV19; J gene: TRBJ1-3; D gene: NA; clone size: few; CDR3 length: 15; CDR3 DNA: TGTGCCAGCCGCAAAGAACAGGGCTCTGGAAACACCATATATTTT; CDR3 protein: CASRKEQGSGNTIYF
V gene: TRBV5-1; J gene: TRBJ2-2; D gene: TRBD2; clone size: NA; CDR3 length: 19; CDR3 DNA: TGCGCCAGCAGCTTGTTGGGAACTAGCGGGGGTACGAACACCGGGGAGCTGTTTTTT; CDR3 protein: CASSLLGTSGGTNTGELFF
V gene: TRBV11-3; J gene: TRBJ2-4; D gene: TRBD1; clone size: NA; CDR3 length: 16; CDR3 DNA: TGTGCCAGCAGCGGGGCTGACAGGGAAGGCAAAAACATTCAGTACTTC; CDR3 protein: CASSGADREGKNIQYF
V gene: TRBV30; J gene: TRBJ1-5; D gene: NA; clone size: NA; CDR3 length: 15; CDR3 DNA: TGTGCCTGGAGGCAAAAAGGGGCCCTGTATCAGCCCCAGCATTTT; CDR3 protein: CAWRQKGALYQPQHF
V gene: TRBV27; J gene: TRBJ2-6; D gene: NA; clone size: NA; CDR3 length: 17; CDR3 DNA: TGTGCCAGCAGTGCCGCCGGGTTACGCTCTGGGGCCAACGTCCTGACTTTC; CDR3 protein: CASSAAGLRSGANVLTF
V gene: TRBV9; J gene: TRBJ1-6; D gene: TRBD1; clone size: NA; CDR3 length: 15; CDR3 DNA: TGTGCCAGCAGCGTCGGGACAGAGGGAAAGTCACCCCTCCACTTT; CDR3 protein: CASSVGTEGKSPLHF
V gene: TRBV19; J gene: TRBJ1-3; D gene: TRBD1; clone size: NA; CDR3 length: 14; CDR3 DNA: TGTGCCAGTACGACAGGGGGCTCTGGAAACACCATATATTTT; CDR3 protein: CASTTGGSGNTIYF
V gene: TRBV6-6; J gene: TRBJ1-1; D gene: NA; clone size: NA; CDR3 length: 12; CDR3 DNA: TGTGCCAGCAGTTCCGCTAGCGCTGAAGCTTTCTTT; CDR3 protein: CASSSASAEAFF
V gene: TRBV4-3; J gene: TRBJ1-3; D gene: NA; clone size: once; CDR3 length: 17; CDR3 DNA: TGCGCCAGCAGCCAAGTAATAGCGCGGGAAACTGGAAACACCATATATTTT; CDR3 protein: CASSQVIARETGNTIYF
V gene: TRBV15; J gene: TRBJ1-6; D gene: NA; clone size: NA; CDR3 length: 16; CDR3 DNA: TGTGCCACCAGCAGAGATGGTCGGGGAGGTAGTTCACCCCTCCACTTT; CDR3 protein: CATSRDGRGGSSPLHF
V gene: TRBV28; J gene: TRBJ2-3; D gene: NA; clone size: NA; CDR3 length: 11; CDR3 DNA: TGTGCCAGCAGTTCCTGGACACGTCCGTATTTT; CDR3 protein: CASSSWTRPYF
V gene: TRBV7-2; J gene: TRBJ2-3; D gene: TRBD1; clone size: NA; CDR3 length: 15; CDR3 DNA: TGTGCCAGCAGCCCGGGACAGGGGAGCTCAGATACGCAGTATTTT; CDR3 protein: CASSPGQGSSDTQYF
V gene: TRBV28; J gene: TRBJ2-7; D gene: NA; clone size: NA; CDR3 length: 15; CDR3 DNA: TGTGCCAGCAGTTTATCTAGCATACTACCCAACGAGCAGTACTTC; CDR3 protein: CASSLSSILPNEQYF
V gene: TRBV10-3; J gene: TRBJ2-1; D gene: NA; clone size: NA; CDR3 length: 13; CDR3 DNA: TGTGCCATCAGTGACAGGGGTGGCAATGAGCAGTTCTTC; CDR3 protein: CAISDRGGNEQFF
V gene: TRBV9; J gene: TRBJ2-2; D gene: NA; clone size: NA; CDR3 length: 13; CDR3 DNA: TGTGCCAGCAGCCCAGCGGTTGCCGGGGAGCTGTTTTTT; CDR3 protein: CASSPAVAGELFF
V gene: TRBV9; J gene: TRBJ1-1; D gene: NA; clone size: NA; CDR3 length: 16; CDR3 DNA: TGTGCCAGCAGCGCCTCACCGGGACTGCTCAATTATGAAGCTTTCTTT; CDR3 protein: CASSASPGLLNYEAFF
V gene: TRBV6-4; J gene: TRBJ1-2; D gene: NA; clone size: NA; CDR3 length: 13; CDR3 DNA: TGTGCCAGCAGTGAAGGGGGAAACTATGGCTACACCTTC; CDR3 protein: CASSEGGNYGYTF
V gene: TRBV27; J gene: TRBJ1-1; D gene: TRBD1; clone size: NA; CDR3 length: 14; CDR3 DNA: TGTGCCAGCAGCCTGAGCCCAGGGGGGTTTGAAGCTTTCTTT; CDR3 protein: CASSLSPGGFEAFF
V gene: TRBV6-6; J gene: TRBJ2-5; D gene: NA; clone size: NA; CDR3 length: 15; CDR3 DNA: TGTGCCAGCAGTCACCTTGGACAGCACCAAGAGACCCAGTACTTC; CDR3 protein: CASSHLGQHQETQYF
V gene: TRBV7-2; J gene: TRBJ2-2; D gene: TRBD1; clone size: NA; CDR3 length: 16; CDR3 DNA: TGTGCCAGCAGCTTAGTGGGGACAGGGTCCACCGGGGAGCTGTTTTTT; CDR3 protein: CASSLVGTGSTGELFF
V gene: TRBV6-5; J gene: TRBJ2-7; D gene: NA; clone size: NA; CDR3 length: 14; CDR3 DNA: TGTGCCAGCAGTATACAAACAGGGCCCTACGAGCAGTACTTC; CDR3 protein: CASSIQTGPYEQYF
V gene: TRBV5-1; J gene: TRBJ2-3; D gene: NA; clone size: NA; CDR3 length: 14; CDR3 DNA: TGCGCCAGCAGCTTGTCAGGTGGCACAGATACGCAGTATTTT; CDR3 protein: CASSLSGGTDTQYF
V gene: TRBV23-1; J gene: TRBJ2-3; D gene: TRBD2; clone size: NA; CDR3 length: 18; CDR3 DNA: TGCGCCAGCAGCGGCACAACGGGAGGGATTAGGGACCGTCATACGCAGTATTTT; CDR3 protein: CASSGTTGGIRDRHTQYF
V gene: TRBV12-5; J gene: TRBJ2-1; D gene: TRBD1; clone size: NA; CDR3 length: 14; CDR3 DNA: TGTGCTAGTGGCCAAGCAGGGGGCTACAATGAGCAGTTCTTC; CDR3 protein: CASGQAGGYNEQFF
V gene: TRBV28; J gene: TRBJ2-2; D gene: TRBD1; clone size: NA; CDR3 length: 16; CDR3 DNA: TGTGCCAGCAGTTTTCCGGGACAGGGGTTGGGCGGGGAGCTGTTTTTT; CDR3 protein: CASSFPGQGLGGELFF
V gene: TRBV12-5; J gene: TRBJ2-7; D gene: TRBD1; clone size: NA; CDR3 length: 15; CDR3 DNA: TGTGCTAGTGGTTTGGTAGGGGTAGGGGGCGGCGAGCAGTACTTC; CDR3 protein: CASGLVGVGGGEQYF
V gene: TRBV5-4; J gene: TRBJ2-7; D gene: TRBD1; clone size: NA; CDR3 length: 15; CDR3 DNA: TGTGCCAGCAGCTTCCCCGGGACAGGGGGGAACGAGCAGTACTTC; CDR3 protein: CASSFPGTGGNEQYF
V gene: TRBV30; J gene: TRBJ1-2; D gene: NA; clone size: NA; CDR3 length: 12; CDR3 DNA: TGTGCCTGGACGCAGACAGGCTATGGCTACACCTTC; CDR3 protein: CAWTQTGYGYTF
V gene: TRBV28; J gene: TRBJ2-2; D gene: TRBD2; clone size: once; CDR3 length: 15; CDR3 DNA: TGTGCCAGCAGCCCCGGGACTAGGAACACCGGGGAGCTGTTTTTT; CDR3 protein: CASSPGTRNTGELFF
V gene: TRBV28; J gene: TRBJ2-3; D gene: NA; clone size: NA; CDR3 length: 17; CDR3 DNA: TGTGCCAGCAGGTACTCAAGTTATGGCGGGAGCACAGATACGCAGTATTTT; CDR3 protein: CASRYSSYGGSTDTQYF
V gene: TRBV4-1; J gene: TRBJ1-4; D gene: TRBD1; clone size: NA; CDR3 length: 17; CDR3 DNA: TGCGCCAGCAGCCAAGAACGGGACAGCGCAACTAATGAAAAACTGTTTTTT; CDR3 protein: CASSQERDSATNEKLFF
V gene: TRBV5-5; J gene: TRBJ1-2; D gene: TRBD1; clone size: NA; CDR3 length: 15; CDR3 DNA: TGTGCCAGCAGCACCGGACAGGGGGCAAGTTATGGCTACACCTTC; CDR3 protein: CASSTGQGASYGYTF
V gene: TRBV4-1; J gene: TRBJ2-1; D gene: TRBD2; clone size: NA; CDR3 length: 15; CDR3 DNA: TGCGCCAGCAGCCGAGGGCGCAGCGGGGCTAATGAGCAGTTCTTC; CDR3 protein: CASSRGRSGANEQFF
V gene: TRBV4-1; J gene: TRBJ1-1; D gene: TRBD1; clone size: NA; CDR3 length: 16; CDR3 DNA: TGCGCCAGCAGCCAACGGGACAGGGAGGTTCAGACTGAAGCTTTCTTT; CDR3 protein: CASSQRDREVQTEAFF
V gene: TRBV6-5; J gene: TRBJ2-3; D gene: TRBD2; clone size: NA; CDR3 length: 15; CDR3 DNA: TGTGCCAGCAGCCCGGGAGGGGCAAGGACAGATACGCAGTATTTT; CDR3 protein: CASSPGGARTDTQYF
V gene: TRBV6-5; J gene: TRBJ1-2; D gene: NA; clone size: NA; CDR3 length: 13; CDR3 DNA: TGTGCCAGCAGTTACGGTATTACAGGGCAGAGCACCTTC; CDR3 protein: CASSYGITGQSTF
V gene: TRBV5-4; J gene: TRBJ2-5; D gene: TRBD1; clone size: NA; CDR3 length: 17; CDR3 DNA: TGTGCCAGCAGCCTCGGGACAGGGGGCTCGGGGCAAGAGACCCAGTACTTC; CDR3 protein: CASSLGTGGSGQETQYF
V gene: TRBV20-1; J gene: TRBJ2-7; D gene: TRBD1; clone size: NA; CDR3 length: 14; CDR3 DNA: TGCAGTGCTAGTCGGGGGACAGGGGCCTACGAGCAGTACTTC; CDR3 protein: CSASRGTGAYEQYF
V gene: TRBV18; J gene: TRBJ2-5; D gene: TRBD2; clone size: NA; CDR3 length: 15; CDR3 DNA: TGTGCCAGCTCACCCCTAGCGGGGGCCCAAGAGACCCAGTACTTC; CDR3 protein: CASSPLAGAQETQYF
V gene: TRBV19; J gene: TRBJ1-1; D gene: NA; clone size: NA; CDR3 length: 17; CDR3 DNA: TGTGCCAGTAGCCCGCTGGGAGGGGAGCCCATGAACACTGAAGCTTTCTTT; CDR3 protein: CASSPLGGEPMNTEAFF
V gene: TRBV12-3/TRBV12-4; J gene: TRBJ1-2; D gene: NA; clone size: NA; CDR3 length: 13; CDR3 DNA: TGTGCCAGCAGTTTACGGGCTAACTATGGCTACACCTTC; CDR3 protein: CASSLRANYGYTF
V gene: TRBV11-2; J gene: TRBJ2-7; D gene: NA; clone size: NA; CDR3 length: 13; CDR3 DNA: TGTGCCAGCAGCGTCGGACAGAGTTACGAGCAGTACTTC; CDR3 protein: CASSVGQSYEQYF
V gene: TRBV2; J gene: TRBJ1-1; D gene: TRBD1; clone size: NA; CDR3 length: 14; CDR3 DNA: TGTGCCAGCAGTCTACTTCAGGGGGCCACTGAAGCTTTCTTT; CDR3 protein: CASSLLQGATEAFF
V gene: TRBV6-5; J gene: TRBJ2-7; D gene: NA; clone size: NA; CDR3 length: 15; CDR3 DNA: TGTGCCAGCAATTTACACATGGACAGCTCCTACGAGCAGTACTTC; CDR3 protein: CASNLHMDSSYEQYF
V gene: TRBV7-9; J gene: TRBJ1-3; D gene: NA; clone size: NA; CDR3 length: 13; CDR3 DNA: TGTGCCAGCAGTTCAGGGTTTGGAAACACCATATATTTT; CDR3 protein: CASSSGFGNTIYF
V gene: TRBV7-9; J gene: TRBJ1-1; D gene: NA; clone size: NA; CDR3 length: 15; CDR3 DNA: TGTGCCAGCAGCCCCCCGACAGGAGTGAACACTGAAGCTTTCTTT; CDR3 protein: CASSPPTGVNTEAFF
V gene: TRBV29-1; J gene: TRBJ2-4; D gene: NA; clone size: once; CDR3 length: 15; CDR3 DNA: TGCAGCGTTGAAGTCCGGGAGCTAGCCAAAAACATTCAGTACTTC; CDR3 protein: CSVEVRELAKNIQYF
V gene: TRBV24-1; J gene: TRBJ2-5; D gene: NA; clone size: NA; CDR3 length: 12; CDR3 DNA: TGTGCCACCAGTGATTTCGGAGAGACCCAGTACTTC; CDR3 protein: CATSDFGETQYF
V gene: TRBV3-1/TRBV3-2; J gene: TRBJ2-1; D gene: TRBD2; clone size: NA; CDR3 length: 16; CDR3 DNA: TGTGCCAGCAGCCAGGCTAGCGGGGGGGCCTACAATGAGCAGTTCTTC; CDR3 protein: CASSQASGGAYNEQFF
V gene: TRBV5-1; J gene: TRBJ2-1; D gene: TRBD2; clone size: NA; CDR3 length: 18; CDR3 DNA: TGCGCCAGCAGCGTCGGGAGGGGGTCCGGGACTAGCCGCAATGAGCAGTTCTTC; CDR3 protein: CASSVGRGSGTSRNEQFF
V gene: TRBV30; J gene: TRBJ2-7; D gene: TRBD1; clone size: NA; CDR3 length: 13; CDR3 DNA: TGTGCCTGGAGCAGGGACAGGGGGTACGAGCAGTACTTC; CDR3 protein: CAWSRDRGYEQYF
V gene: TRBV4-1; J gene: TRBJ2-7; D gene: NA; clone size: NA; CDR3 length: 15; CDR3 DNA: TGCGCCAGCAGCCAAGGGGGCAGGGTCGTCAACGAGCAGTACTTC; CDR3 protein: CASSQGGRVVNEQYF
V gene: TRBV29-1; J gene: TRBJ2-1; D gene: NA; clone size: NA; CDR3 length: 14; CDR3 DNA: TGCAGCGTTGATGGGACATCGGTAGGCGATGAGCAGTTCTTC; CDR3 protein: CSVDGTSVGDEQFF